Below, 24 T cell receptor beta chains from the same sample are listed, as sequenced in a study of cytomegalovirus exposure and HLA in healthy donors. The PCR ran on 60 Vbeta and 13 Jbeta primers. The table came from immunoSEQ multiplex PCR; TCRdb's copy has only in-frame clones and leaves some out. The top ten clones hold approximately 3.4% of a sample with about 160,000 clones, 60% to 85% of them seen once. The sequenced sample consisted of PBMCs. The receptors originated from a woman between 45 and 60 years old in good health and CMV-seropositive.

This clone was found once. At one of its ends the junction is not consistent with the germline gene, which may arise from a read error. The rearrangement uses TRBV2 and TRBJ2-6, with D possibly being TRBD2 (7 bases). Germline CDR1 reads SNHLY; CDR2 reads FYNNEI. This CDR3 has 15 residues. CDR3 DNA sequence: TGTGCCAGCAATGGGGGGCTGGGAGGGGCCAACGGCCTGACTTTC. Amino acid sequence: CASNGGLGGANGLTF.

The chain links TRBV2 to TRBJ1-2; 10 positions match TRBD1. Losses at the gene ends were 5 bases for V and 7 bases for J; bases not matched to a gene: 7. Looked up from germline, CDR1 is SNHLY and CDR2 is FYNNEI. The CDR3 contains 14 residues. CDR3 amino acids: CASSMTGGKRGYTF. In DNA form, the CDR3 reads TGTGCCAGCAGTATGACAGGGGGCAAACGTGGCTACACCTTC.

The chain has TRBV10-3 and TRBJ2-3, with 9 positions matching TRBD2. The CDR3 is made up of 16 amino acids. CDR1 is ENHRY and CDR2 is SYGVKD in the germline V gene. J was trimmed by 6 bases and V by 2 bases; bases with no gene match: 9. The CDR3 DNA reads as TGTGCCATCAGTGAGACCTCAGCGGGGGGCCTGGATACGCAGTATTTT. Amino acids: CAISETSAGGLDTQYF.

The CDR3 DNA is TGTGCCAGCAGCTTAGACGGACAGAACTATGGCTACACCTTC. Its translation: CASSLDGQNYGYTF. The gene calls are TRBV7-2 and TRBJ1-2, with a weak D call TRBD1 (6 bases). The V gene's germline CDR1 is SGHTA and CDR2 FQGNSA. CDR3 length equals 14 residues. Trimming cost V 1 base and J 2 bases, with 8 bases left between them. Using reference TRBV7-2 and TRBJ1-2 for the parts outside the CDR3, the full variable domain is GAGVSQSPSNKVTEKGKDVELRCDPISGHTALYWYRQSLGQGLEFLIYFQGNSAPDKSGLPSDRFSAERTGGSVSTLTIQRTQQEDSAVYLCASSLDGQNYGYTFGSGTRLTVV.

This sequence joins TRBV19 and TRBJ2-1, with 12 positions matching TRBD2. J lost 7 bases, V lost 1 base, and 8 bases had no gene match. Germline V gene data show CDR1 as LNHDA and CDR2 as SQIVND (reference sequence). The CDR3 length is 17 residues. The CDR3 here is CASSIALAGGPRNEQFF. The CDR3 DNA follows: TGTGCCAGTAGTATAGCTCTAGCGGGGGGGCCGCGGAATGAGCAGTTCTTC.

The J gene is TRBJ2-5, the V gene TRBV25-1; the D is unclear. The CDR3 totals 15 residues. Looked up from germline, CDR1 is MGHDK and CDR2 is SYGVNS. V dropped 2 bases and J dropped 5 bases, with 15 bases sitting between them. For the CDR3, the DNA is TGTGCCAGCAGTGAAACGAGACATCCCCGGGAGACCCAGTACTTC. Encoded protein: CASSETRHPRETQYF. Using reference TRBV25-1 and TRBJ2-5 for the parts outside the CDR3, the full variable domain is EADIYQTPRYLVIGTGKKITLECSQTMGHDKMYWYQQDPGMELHLIHYSYGVNSTEKGDLSSESTVSRIRTEHFPLTLESARPSHTSQYLCASSETRHPRETQYFGPGTRLLVL.

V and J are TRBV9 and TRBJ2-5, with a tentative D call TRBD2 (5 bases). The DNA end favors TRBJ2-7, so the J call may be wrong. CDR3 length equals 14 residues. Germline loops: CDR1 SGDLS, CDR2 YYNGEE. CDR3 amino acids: CASSARGSSYEQYF. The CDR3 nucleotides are TGTGCCAGCAGCGCCCGTGGGAGCTCCTACGAGCAGTACTTC.

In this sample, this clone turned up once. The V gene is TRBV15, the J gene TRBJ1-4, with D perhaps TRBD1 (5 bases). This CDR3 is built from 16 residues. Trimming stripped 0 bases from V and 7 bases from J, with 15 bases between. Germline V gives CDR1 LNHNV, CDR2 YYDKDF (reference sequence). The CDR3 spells CATSRDSFSQGEKLFF. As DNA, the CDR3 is TGTGCCACCAGCAGAGATTCATTTAGCCAGGGTGAAAAACTGTTTTTT.

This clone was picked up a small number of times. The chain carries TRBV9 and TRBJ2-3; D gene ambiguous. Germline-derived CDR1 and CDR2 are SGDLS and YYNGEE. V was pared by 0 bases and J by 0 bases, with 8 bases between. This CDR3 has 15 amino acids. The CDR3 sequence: CASSVAVDSTDTQYF. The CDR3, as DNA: TGTGCCAGCAGCGTAGCGGTTGATAGCACAGATACGCAGTATTTT.

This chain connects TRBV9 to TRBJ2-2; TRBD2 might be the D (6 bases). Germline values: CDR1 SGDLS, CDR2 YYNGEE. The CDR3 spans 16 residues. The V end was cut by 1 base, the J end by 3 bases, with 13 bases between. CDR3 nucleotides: TGTGCCAGCAGCGTACGCGGGGATGATCACACCGGGGAGCTGTTTTTT. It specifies CASSVRGDDHTGELFF.

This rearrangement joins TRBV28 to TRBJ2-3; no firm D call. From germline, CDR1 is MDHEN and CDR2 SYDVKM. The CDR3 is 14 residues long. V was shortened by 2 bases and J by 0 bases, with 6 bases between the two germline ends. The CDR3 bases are TGTGCCAGCAGTTTACCCGGGAGCACAGATACGCAGTATTTT. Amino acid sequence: CASSLPGSTDTQYF.

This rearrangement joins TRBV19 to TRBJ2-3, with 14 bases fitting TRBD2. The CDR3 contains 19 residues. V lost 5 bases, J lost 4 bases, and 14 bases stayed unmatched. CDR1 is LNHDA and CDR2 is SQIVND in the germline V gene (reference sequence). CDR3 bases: TGTGCCAGTAGTTCATCCCGGACTAGCGGGGGGTCGGTCCCAGATACGCAGTATTTT. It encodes CASSSSRTSGGSVPDTQYF.

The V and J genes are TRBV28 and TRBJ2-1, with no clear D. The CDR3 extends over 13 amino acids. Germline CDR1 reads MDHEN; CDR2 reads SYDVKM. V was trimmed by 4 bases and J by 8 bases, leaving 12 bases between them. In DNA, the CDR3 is TGTGCCAGCAGTTCCCGCCCCCGGGATGAGCAGTTCTTC. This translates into CASSSRPRDEQFF.

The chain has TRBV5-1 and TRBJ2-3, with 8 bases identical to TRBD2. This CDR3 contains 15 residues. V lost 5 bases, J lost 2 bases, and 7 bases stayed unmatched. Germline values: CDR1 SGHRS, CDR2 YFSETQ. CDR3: CASSTSGGHTDTQYF. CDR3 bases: TGCGCCAGCAGTACCAGCGGGGGACACACAGATACGCAGTATTTT. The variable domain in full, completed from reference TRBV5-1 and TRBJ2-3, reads KAGVTQTPRYLIKTRGQQVTLSCSPISGHRSVSWYQQTPGQGLQFLFEYFSETQRNKGNFPGRFSGRQFSNSRSEMNVSTLELGDSALYLCASSTSGGHTDTQYFGPGTRLTVL.

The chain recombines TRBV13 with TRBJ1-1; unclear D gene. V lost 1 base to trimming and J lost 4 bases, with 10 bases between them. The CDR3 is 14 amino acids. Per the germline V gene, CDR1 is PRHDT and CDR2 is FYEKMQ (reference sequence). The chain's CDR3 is CASSLAMVATEAFF. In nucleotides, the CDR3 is TGTGCCAGCAGCTTAGCTATGGTAGCCACTGAAGCTTTCTTT. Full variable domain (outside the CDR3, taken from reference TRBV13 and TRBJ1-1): AAGVIQSPRHLIKEKRETATLKCYPIPRHDTVYWYQQGPGQDPQFLISFYEKMQSDKGSIPDRFSAQQFSDYHSELNMSSLELGDSALYFCASSLAMVATEAFFGQGTRLTVV.

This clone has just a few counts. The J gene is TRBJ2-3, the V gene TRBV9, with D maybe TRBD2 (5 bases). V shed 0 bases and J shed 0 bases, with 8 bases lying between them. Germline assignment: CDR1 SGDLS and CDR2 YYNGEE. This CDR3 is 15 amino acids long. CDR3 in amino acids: CASSVGGISTDTQYF. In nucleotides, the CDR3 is TGTGCCAGCAGCGTAGGAGGGATAAGCACAGATACGCAGTATTTT.

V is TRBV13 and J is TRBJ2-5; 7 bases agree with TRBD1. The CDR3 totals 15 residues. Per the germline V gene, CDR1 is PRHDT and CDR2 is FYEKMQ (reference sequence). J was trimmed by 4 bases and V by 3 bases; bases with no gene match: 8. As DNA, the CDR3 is TGTGCCAGCAGCTTCCGACAGGGAAGGGGAGAGACCCAGTACTTC. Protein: CASSFRQGRGETQYF.

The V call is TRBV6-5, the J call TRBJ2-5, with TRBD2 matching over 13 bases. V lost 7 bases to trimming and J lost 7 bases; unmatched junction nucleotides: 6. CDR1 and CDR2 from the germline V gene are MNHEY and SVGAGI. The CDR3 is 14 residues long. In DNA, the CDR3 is TGTGCCAGCAACGGACTAGCGGGGGAAGGGACCCAGTACTTC. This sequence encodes CASNGLAGEGTQYF.

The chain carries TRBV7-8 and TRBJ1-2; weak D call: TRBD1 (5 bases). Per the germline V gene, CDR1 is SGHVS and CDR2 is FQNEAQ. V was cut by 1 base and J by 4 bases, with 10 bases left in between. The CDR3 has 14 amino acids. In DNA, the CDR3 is TGTGCCAGCAGCTTAGGGGCCGGGGGCTATGGCTACACCTTC. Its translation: CASSLGAGGYGYTF.

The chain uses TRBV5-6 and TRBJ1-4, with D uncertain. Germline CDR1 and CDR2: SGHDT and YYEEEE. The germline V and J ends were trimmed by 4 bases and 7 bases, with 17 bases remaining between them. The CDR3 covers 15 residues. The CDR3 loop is CASSLLDGGVEKLFF. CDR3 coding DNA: TGTGCCAGCAGCCTCCTCGATGGCGGTGTTGAAAAACTGTTTTTT.

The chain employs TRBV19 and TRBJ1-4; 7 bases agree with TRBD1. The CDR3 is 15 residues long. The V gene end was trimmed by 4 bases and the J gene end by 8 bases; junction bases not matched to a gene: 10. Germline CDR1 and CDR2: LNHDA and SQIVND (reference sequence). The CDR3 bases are TGTGCCAGTAGTAGGGGCGGTCAGGGGGAAGAAAAACTGTTTTTT. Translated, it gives CASSRGGQGEEKLFF.

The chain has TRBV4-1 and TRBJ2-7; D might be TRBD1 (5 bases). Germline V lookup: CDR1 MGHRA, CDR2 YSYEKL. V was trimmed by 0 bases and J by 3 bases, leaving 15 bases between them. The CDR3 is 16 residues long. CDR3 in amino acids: CASSQESRRGVYEQYF. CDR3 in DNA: TGCGCCAGCAGCCAAGAGTCACGAAGGGGCGTCTACGAGCAGTACTTC.

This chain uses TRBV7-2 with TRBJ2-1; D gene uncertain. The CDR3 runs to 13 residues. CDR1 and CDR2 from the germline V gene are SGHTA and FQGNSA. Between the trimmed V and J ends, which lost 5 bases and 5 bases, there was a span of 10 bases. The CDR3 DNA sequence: TGTGCCAGCAGCCTCAACAGAGACAATGAGCAGTTCTTC. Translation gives CASSLNRDNEQFF.

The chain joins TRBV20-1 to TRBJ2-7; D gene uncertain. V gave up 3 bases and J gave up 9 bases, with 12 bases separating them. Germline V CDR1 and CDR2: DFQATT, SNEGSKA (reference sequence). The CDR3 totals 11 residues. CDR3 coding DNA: TGCAGTGCTAGGGTGGAGCCACGGCAGTACTTC. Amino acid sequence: CSARVEPRQYF.